Listed below are T cell receptor beta chains from one sample, sequenced in a study of T cells after yellow fever vaccination. MiXCR, applied by TCRdb to the 5' RACE reads, yields one record per CDR3 protein. The repertoire holds some 170,000 distinct CDR3 sequences, with over 7% as singletons. The sequencing used CD8+ T cells sorted from PBMCs, collected 45 days after the yellow fever booster vaccination. The receptors come from a man aged 18 to 29 who received the YFV17D yellow fever vaccine. CDR3s include the opening cysteine and the closing phenylalanine or tryptophan. Fields, in order: CDR3 DNA, CDR3 protein, D gene, CDR3 length, J gene, clone size, V gene. A D gene is named only where the DNA matches it firmly. The size field is filled for only some rows; it gives once, few, many or a size class.

cdr3_nt: TGCGCCAGCAGCCAAGAATTGGCAGGGACATACACTGAAGCTTTCTTT
cdr3_aa: CASSQELAGTYTEAFF
d_call: .
cdr3_length: 16
j_call: TRBJ1-1
clone_size: .
v_call: TRBV4-3

cdr3_nt: TGTGCCAGCGGTCCTAACTTATACAATGAGCAGTTCTTC
cdr3_aa: CASGPNLYNEQFF
d_call: .
cdr3_length: 13
j_call: TRBJ2-1
clone_size: .
v_call: TRBV6-6

cdr3_nt: TGTGCCAGCTGCGACAGGGGGCTTGAAGCTTTCTTT
cdr3_aa: CASCDRGLEAFF
d_call: TRBD1
cdr3_length: 12
j_call: TRBJ1-1
clone_size: .
v_call: TRBV12-3/TRBV12-4

cdr3_nt: TGTGCCAGCAGTTCCCCCGAGACTAGCGGGGTTGGCACGCAGTATTTT
cdr3_aa: CASSSPETSGVGTQYF
d_call: TRBD2
cdr3_length: 16
j_call: TRBJ2-3
clone_size: few
v_call: TRBV28

cdr3_nt: TGTGCCAGCAGAGGCGGGGGAAGCACAGATACGCAGTATTTT
cdr3_aa: CASRGGGSTDTQYF
d_call: TRBD2
cdr3_length: 14
j_call: TRBJ2-3
clone_size: many
v_call: TRBV7-2

cdr3_nt: TGTGCCAGCAGTGAAGTATCGAGGAGCTCCTACGAGCAGTACTTC
cdr3_aa: CASSEVSRSSYEQYF
d_call: .
cdr3_length: 15
j_call: TRBJ2-7
clone_size: .
v_call: TRBV2

cdr3_nt: TGTGCCAGCAGCGCCGGAGGTGACTTGGGGAGCACAGATACGCAGTATTTT
cdr3_aa: CASSAGGDLGSTDTQYF
d_call: .
cdr3_length: 17
j_call: TRBJ2-3
clone_size: few
v_call: TRBV11-3

cdr3_nt: TGCAGTGCTTCAACCGGGACAGAGCTTAGCGAGCAGTACTTC
cdr3_aa: CSASTGTELSEQYF
d_call: TRBD1
cdr3_length: 14
j_call: TRBJ2-7
clone_size: .
v_call: TRBV20-1

cdr3_nt: TGTGCCAGCAGGGGGACCCTCTACGAGCAGTACTTC
cdr3_aa: CASRGTLYEQYF
d_call: .
cdr3_length: 12
j_call: TRBJ2-7
clone_size: .
v_call: TRBV5-8

cdr3_nt: TGTGCCACCAGTGATTCTGGGGGCCGCGACACCGGGGAGCTGTTTTTT
cdr3_aa: CATSDSGGRDTGELFF
d_call: .
cdr3_length: 16
j_call: TRBJ2-2
clone_size: few
v_call: TRBV24-1

cdr3_nt: TGTGCCAGCAGTAGCCTAGCGGGGGTAGGGGATACGCAGTATTTT
cdr3_aa: CASSSLAGVGDTQYF
d_call: TRBD2
cdr3_length: 15
j_call: TRBJ2-3
clone_size: .
v_call: TRBV6-2/TRBV6-3

cdr3_nt: TGCGCCAGCAGCCAAGCATTCGGGGGCTATGGCTACACCTTC
cdr3_aa: CASSQAFGGYGYTF
d_call: .
cdr3_length: 14
j_call: TRBJ1-2
clone_size: few
v_call: TRBV4-3

cdr3_nt: TGTGCCAGCAGTCGCGCCCAACGGGATCGCACTGAAGCTTTCTTT
cdr3_aa: CASSRAQRDRTEAFF
d_call: .
cdr3_length: 15
j_call: TRBJ1-1
clone_size: few
v_call: TRBV12-3/TRBV12-4

cdr3_nt: TGCAGTGCCCAACGAGCGGGAAATCCTGAAGCTTTCTTT
cdr3_aa: CSAQRAGNPEAFF
d_call: .
cdr3_length: 13
j_call: TRBJ1-1
clone_size: .
v_call: TRBV20-1

cdr3_nt: TGTGCCAGCAGTTCTTATGACACGTATTTT
cdr3_aa: CASSSYDTYF
d_call: .
cdr3_length: 10
j_call: TRBJ2-3
clone_size: few
v_call: TRBV12-3/TRBV12-4

cdr3_nt: TGCGCCAGCAGCCAAGATATAGGTCAGGGGTCCTACGAGCAGTACTTC
cdr3_aa: CASSQDIGQGSYEQYF
d_call: .
cdr3_length: 16
j_call: TRBJ2-7
clone_size: .
v_call: TRBV4-1

cdr3_nt: TGTGCCAGCAGTGATTTGACAGGGGGATCGGAAGCTTTCTTT
cdr3_aa: CASSDLTGGSEAFF
d_call: TRBD1
cdr3_length: 14
j_call: TRBJ1-1
clone_size: .
v_call: TRBV25-1

cdr3_nt: TGTGCCAGCAGTTTAGATCTACTTCGAGAGACCCAGTACTTC
cdr3_aa: CASSLDLLRETQYF
d_call: .
cdr3_length: 14
j_call: TRBJ2-5
clone_size: .
v_call: TRBV12-3/TRBV12-4

cdr3_nt: TGTGCCTGGAGCCACGTAAAGGAGCAGTACTTC
cdr3_aa: CAWSHVKEQYF
d_call: .
cdr3_length: 11
j_call: TRBJ2-7
clone_size: .
v_call: TRBV30

cdr3_nt: TGTGCCAGCAGCTTAACGGGAGGGACTAGCGGGTACAATGAGCAGTTCTTC
cdr3_aa: CASSLTGGTSGYNEQFF
d_call: TRBD2
cdr3_length: 17
j_call: TRBJ2-1
clone_size: .
v_call: TRBV7-3

cdr3_nt: TGTGCCAGCAGTTCCCGCTCCGGGTACACTAAGGAAAAACTGTTTTTT
cdr3_aa: CASSSRSGYTKEKLFF
d_call: .
cdr3_length: 16
j_call: TRBJ1-4
clone_size: few
v_call: TRBV27

cdr3_nt: TGTGCCAGCAGTTCCAGGGGCGACGAGCAGTACTTC
cdr3_aa: CASSSRGDEQYF
d_call: .
cdr3_length: 12
j_call: TRBJ2-7
clone_size: .
v_call: TRBV6-2/TRBV6-3

cdr3_nt: TGCGCCAGCAGCCAAGTGTATCCGGAGTTCGACTATGGCTACACCTTC
cdr3_aa: CASSQVYPEFDYGYTF
d_call: .
cdr3_length: 16
j_call: TRBJ1-2
clone_size: .
v_call: TRBV4-1

cdr3_nt: TGTGCCAGCAGCGTACATCTGGGCAGAGAAGCTTTCTTT
cdr3_aa: CASSVHLGREAFF
d_call: .
cdr3_length: 13
j_call: TRBJ1-1
clone_size: many
v_call: TRBV9

cdr3_nt: TGTGCCACCAGCAGAGCCCTCGGACTAGCGCTTCATGAGCAGTTCTTC
cdr3_aa: CATSRALGLALHEQFF
d_call: TRBD2
cdr3_length: 16
j_call: TRBJ2-1
clone_size: few
v_call: TRBV15

cdr3_nt: TGCGCCAGCAGCCAACGGGGAGGGAGGGAGACCCAGTACTTC
cdr3_aa: CASSQRGGRETQYF
d_call: TRBD2
cdr3_length: 14
j_call: TRBJ2-5
clone_size: many
v_call: TRBV4-1

cdr3_nt: TGCAGTGCTAGAGACCCCCTGGGTGGCGATGAGCAGTTCTTC
cdr3_aa: CSARDPLGGDEQFF
d_call: .
cdr3_length: 14
j_call: TRBJ2-1
clone_size: .
v_call: TRBV20-1

cdr3_nt: TGTGCCAGCAGCTCGCCCGGGGTAATCTACGAGCAGTACTTC
cdr3_aa: CASSSPGVIYEQYF
d_call: .
cdr3_length: 14
j_call: TRBJ2-7
clone_size: few
v_call: TRBV11-2

cdr3_nt: TGTGCCAGCAGCTTAGGGGGTCTCAGCACAGATACGCAGTATTTT
cdr3_aa: CASSLGGLSTDTQYF
d_call: .
cdr3_length: 15
j_call: TRBJ2-3
clone_size: .
v_call: TRBV7-9

cdr3_nt: TGTGCCAGCACCCCCCGGGACAGACAAGAGACCCAGTACTTC
cdr3_aa: CASTPRDRQETQYF
d_call: TRBD1
cdr3_length: 14
j_call: TRBJ2-5
clone_size: .
v_call: TRBV7-9

cdr3_nt: TGCAGCGCAATTAACACTGAAGCTTTCTTT
cdr3_aa: CSAINTEAFF
d_call: .
cdr3_length: 10
j_call: TRBJ1-1
clone_size: few
v_call: TRBV29-1

cdr3_nt: TGTGCCAGCAGCGTACAGGGGACCTACTACGAGCAGTACTTC
cdr3_aa: CASSVQGTYYEQYF
d_call: TRBD1
cdr3_length: 14
j_call: TRBJ2-7
clone_size: few
v_call: TRBV11-2

cdr3_nt: TGTGCCAGCAGTGAAGATAGGCTTAACACCGGGGAGCTGTTTTTT
cdr3_aa: CASSEDRLNTGELFF
d_call: .
cdr3_length: 15
j_call: TRBJ2-2
clone_size: few
v_call: TRBV2

cdr3_nt: TGTGCCAGCAGCTTAACCAGCGGGGCTACAGATACGCAGTATTTT
cdr3_aa: CASSLTSGATDTQYF
d_call: TRBD2
cdr3_length: 15
j_call: TRBJ2-3
clone_size: few
v_call: TRBV7-3

cdr3_nt: TGCGCCAGCAGCCAGGGGACGGACCAAGAGACCCAGTACTTC
cdr3_aa: CASSQGTDQETQYF
d_call: .
cdr3_length: 14
j_call: TRBJ2-5
clone_size: few
v_call: TRBV4-1

cdr3_nt: TGCAGTGCTAGGGGCCCTCTCTCTGGAAACACCATATATTTT
cdr3_aa: CSARGPLSGNTIYF
d_call: .
cdr3_length: 14
j_call: TRBJ1-3
clone_size: few
v_call: TRBV20-1

cdr3_nt: TGCGCCAGCAGCCGGACAGGGGTTGAAGCTTTCTTT
cdr3_aa: CASSRTGVEAFF
d_call: TRBD1
cdr3_length: 12
j_call: TRBJ1-1
clone_size: many
v_call: TRBV5-1

cdr3_nt: TGTGCCATCAGGGGCAACAGGGGAGAAGACAATGAGCAGTTCTTC
cdr3_aa: CAIRGNRGEDNEQFF
d_call: TRBD1
cdr3_length: 15
j_call: TRBJ2-1
clone_size: few
v_call: TRBV10-3

cdr3_nt: TGTGCCAGCAGGGACAGGGGAACTGAAGCTTTCTTT
cdr3_aa: CASRDRGTEAFF
d_call: TRBD1
cdr3_length: 12
j_call: TRBJ1-1
clone_size: many
v_call: TRBV6-5

cdr3_nt: TGTGCCAGCAGCCAAATGACAGATTCACCCCTCCACTTT
cdr3_aa: CASSQMTDSPLHF
d_call: .
cdr3_length: 13
j_call: TRBJ1-6
clone_size: .
v_call: TRBV14

cdr3_nt: TGTGCCAGCAGCTTAGTACTAGCGGGAGCTAGGAATGAGCAGTTCTTC
cdr3_aa: CASSLVLAGARNEQFF
d_call: TRBD2
cdr3_length: 16
j_call: TRBJ2-1
clone_size: .
v_call: TRBV7-2

cdr3_nt: TGTGCCAGCAGCCCGGAAGGTGCAACTAATGAAAAACTGTTTTTT
cdr3_aa: CASSPEGATNEKLFF
d_call: .
cdr3_length: 15
j_call: TRBJ1-4
clone_size: few
v_call: TRBV9

cdr3_nt: TGTGCCGAACCCAGCCATCAGGGCGAAAAACTGTTTTTT
cdr3_aa: CAEPSHQGEKLFF
d_call: .
cdr3_length: 13
j_call: TRBJ1-4
clone_size: .
v_call: TRBV7-9

cdr3_nt: TGTGCCAGCAGCTCCCGAGACAGGGATTCCTACGAGCAGTACTTC
cdr3_aa: CASSSRDRDSYEQYF
d_call: TRBD1
cdr3_length: 15
j_call: TRBJ2-7
clone_size: .
v_call: TRBV11-2

cdr3_nt: TGTGCCAGCAGTCTCACCCCTTGGACTGATGGCTACACCTTC
cdr3_aa: CASSLTPWTDGYTF
d_call: .
cdr3_length: 14
j_call: TRBJ1-2
clone_size: .
v_call: TRBV27

cdr3_nt: TGTGCCAGCAGTTATTCTAGCAATCAGCCCCAGCATTTT
cdr3_aa: CASSYSSNQPQHF
d_call: .
cdr3_length: 13
j_call: TRBJ1-5
clone_size: few
v_call: TRBV6-2/TRBV6-3

cdr3_nt: TGTGCCAGCAGTCCACAGTTGCGCGGCTACACCTTC
cdr3_aa: CASSPQLRGYTF
d_call: .
cdr3_length: 12
j_call: TRBJ1-2
clone_size: .
v_call: TRBV6-2/TRBV6-3

cdr3_nt: TGTGCCAGCAGCCTGGGAGGATTCAATGAGCAGTTCTTC
cdr3_aa: CASSLGGFNEQFF
d_call: .
cdr3_length: 13
j_call: TRBJ2-1
clone_size: many
v_call: TRBV7-9

cdr3_nt: TGCGCCAGCAGCCAAGGCGCCTGGAGTTGGGAGACCCAGTACTTC
cdr3_aa: CASSQGAWSWETQYF
d_call: .
cdr3_length: 15
j_call: TRBJ2-5
clone_size: .
v_call: TRBV4-3

cdr3_nt: TGCGCCAGCTGTTACCGACAGGGGCCCGGGGAGCTGTTTTTT
cdr3_aa: CASCYRQGPGELFF
d_call: TRBD1
cdr3_length: 14
j_call: TRBJ2-2
clone_size: .
v_call: TRBV4-1

cdr3_nt: TGTGCCAGCAGTTTCTCCGAGAGGGGCACCTACGAACAGTACTTC
cdr3_aa: CASSFSERGTYEQYF
d_call: .
cdr3_length: 15
j_call: TRBJ2-7
clone_size: few
v_call: TRBV12-3/TRBV12-4

cdr3_nt: TGTGCCAGCAGCTTGGAACAGATACATAATTCACCCCTCCACTTT
cdr3_aa: CASSLEQIHNSPLHF
d_call: .
cdr3_length: 15
j_call: TRBJ1-6
clone_size: many
v_call: TRBV5-5

cdr3_nt: TGTGCCAGCAGCCGGTCAATCAGGCATGAAAAACTGTTTTTT
cdr3_aa: CASSRSIRHEKLFF
d_call: .
cdr3_length: 14
j_call: TRBJ1-4
clone_size: once
v_call: TRBV7-9

cdr3_nt: TGCGCCAGCAGCCAAGACCCAGGCCGGACGAACATTCAGTACTTC
cdr3_aa: CASSQDPGRTNIQYF
d_call: .
cdr3_length: 15
j_call: TRBJ2-4
clone_size: many
v_call: TRBV4-3

cdr3_nt: TGTGCCAGCAGAGATATAGCGGGGGGGTTCTTC
cdr3_aa: CASRDIAGGFF
d_call: TRBD2
cdr3_length: 11
j_call: TRBJ2-1
clone_size: many
v_call: TRBV6-6

cdr3_nt: TGTGCCAGCAGCCCGGACGGAGCGAACACCGGGGAGCTGTTTTTT
cdr3_aa: CASSPDGANTGELFF
d_call: .
cdr3_length: 15
j_call: TRBJ2-2
clone_size: few
v_call: TRBV4-2

cdr3_nt: TGCGCCAGCAGCCAAGATGGGGGGGCAAGAGCCAAAAACATTCAGTACTTC
cdr3_aa: CASSQDGGARAKNIQYF
d_call: .
cdr3_length: 17
j_call: TRBJ2-4
clone_size: .
v_call: TRBV4-3